A selection of T cell receptor beta chains follows, all from one sample in a study of cytomegalovirus exposure and HLA in healthy donors. TCRdb's copy holds only in-frame clones and misses some; the assay was immunoSEQ multiplex PCR. The sample holds tens of thousands of clones, roughly 70% seen once. The sequenced sample consisted of PBMCs. The receptors stem from a man in his forties or fifties in good health and CMV-seropositive. Each CDR3 is given with its conserved first and last residue. The D gene is left open where the match is weak. Clone sizes are given selectively: once, few, many, or a class where the clone is expanded.

d_call: TRBD2; j_call: TRBJ2-7; clone_size: -; v_call: TRBV9; cdr3_nt: TGTGCCAGCAGCGTAGGCCTGGGACTAGCGGGAGATTCTGACGAGCAGTACTTC; cdr3_aa: CASSVGLGLAGDSDEQYF
d_call: -; j_call: TRBJ1-2; clone_size: -; v_call: TRBV28; cdr3_nt: TGTGCCAGCAGTCGGGGGGGGTCGGGAGGCTACACCTTC; cdr3_aa: CASSRGGSGGYTF
d_call: TRBD1; j_call: TRBJ1-1; clone_size: -; v_call: TRBV5-1; cdr3_nt: TGCGCCAGCAATCAGGGGGCGAACACTGAAGCTTTCTTT; cdr3_aa: CASNQGANTEAFF
d_call: TRBD1; j_call: TRBJ2-7; clone_size: -; v_call: TRBV29-1; cdr3_nt: TGCAGCGTTGCCACAGGGGGCGCATACGAGCAGTACTTC; cdr3_aa: CSVATGGAYEQYF
d_call: -; j_call: TRBJ2-3; clone_size: -; v_call: TRBV6-5; cdr3_nt: TGTGCCAGCAGTTGGGTGGACTCCTTCCATACGCAGTATTTT; cdr3_aa: CASSWVDSFHTQYF
d_call: -; j_call: TRBJ1-1; clone_size: -; v_call: TRBV4-3; cdr3_nt: TGCGCCAGCAGCCAAGAGGGGAGGGGTTGGACTGAAGCTTTCTTT; cdr3_aa: CASSQEGRGWTEAFF
d_call: TRBD2; j_call: TRBJ2-5; clone_size: -; v_call: TRBV19; cdr3_nt: TGTGCCAGTAGTACGCCACTAGCGGGAGGGTCCGAGACCCAGTACTTC; cdr3_aa: CASSTPLAGGSETQYF
d_call: -; j_call: TRBJ2-1; clone_size: -; v_call: TRBV27; cdr3_nt: TGTGCCAGCAGTTTATACAGGGACACTGAGCAGTTCTTC; cdr3_aa: CASSLYRDTEQFF
d_call: -; j_call: TRBJ2-7; clone_size: -; v_call: TRBV30; cdr3_nt: TGTGCCTGGAGTGTCCTCGCAGGGCCCTACGAGCAGTACTTC; cdr3_aa: CAWSVLAGPYEQYF
d_call: TRBD2; j_call: TRBJ2-1; clone_size: once; v_call: TRBV7-3; cdr3_nt: TGTGCCAGCAGCTTAATGGGCGGGAGGGTCTCCTACAATGAGCAGTTCTTC; cdr3_aa: CASSLMGGRVSYNEQFF
d_call: -; j_call: TRBJ1-1; clone_size: -; v_call: TRBV6-5; cdr3_nt: TGTGCCAGCGGGTTAGGGCGGGGGAACACTGAAGCTTTCTTT; cdr3_aa: CASGLGRGNTEAFF
d_call: -; j_call: TRBJ1-4; clone_size: -; v_call: TRBV6-6; cdr3_nt: TGTGCCAGCAGTTACCACGGGGTTAGCGGGGAAAAACTGTTTTTT; cdr3_aa: CASSYHGVSGEKLFF
d_call: -; j_call: TRBJ2-1; clone_size: -; v_call: TRBV7-3; cdr3_nt: TGTGCCAGCAGCTTGACTAGTAGCTCCTACAATGAGCAGTTCTTC; cdr3_aa: CASSLTSSSYNEQFF
d_call: TRBD2; j_call: TRBJ2-1; clone_size: -; v_call: TRBV5-6; cdr3_nt: TGTGCCAGCAGTTCGACTAGCGGGAGTCGGAATGAGCAGTTCTTC; cdr3_aa: CASSSTSGSRNEQFF
d_call: TRBD1; j_call: TRBJ2-5; clone_size: -; v_call: TRBV28; cdr3_nt: TGTGCCAGCGGACAGGGGGCAGAGACCCAGTACTTC; cdr3_aa: CASGQGAETQYF
d_call: TRBD1; j_call: TRBJ1-2; clone_size: -; v_call: TRBV6-6; cdr3_nt: TGTGCCAGCAGTTACTCGGGGACAGGACAAGTCTATGGCTACACCTTC; cdr3_aa: CASSYSGTGQVYGYTF
d_call: -; j_call: TRBJ2-3; clone_size: -; v_call: TRBV7-2; cdr3_nt: TGTGCCAGCAGCTTAGACGGTAGTACAGATACGCAGTATTTT; cdr3_aa: CASSLDGSTDTQYF
d_call: TRBD1; j_call: TRBJ2-5; clone_size: -; v_call: TRBV29-1; cdr3_nt: TGCAGCGTTACCGGGACAGGTCAAGAGACCCAGTACTTC; cdr3_aa: CSVTGTGQETQYF
d_call: -; j_call: TRBJ1-1; clone_size: few; v_call: TRBV4-3; cdr3_nt: TGCGCCAGCAGCCAAGGGCGGGGGACTGAAGCTTTCTTT; cdr3_aa: CASSQGRGTEAFF
d_call: TRBD2; j_call: TRBJ2-2; clone_size: -; v_call: TRBV4-2; cdr3_nt: TGTGCCAGCAGCCCTAGACTAGCGGGAGGCATACAGAGTGTTGGGGAGCTGTTTTTT; cdr3_aa: CASSPRLAGGIQSVGELFF
d_call: -; j_call: TRBJ1-2; clone_size: -; v_call: TRBV11-1; cdr3_nt: TGTGCCAGCAGCCCAAAGCCCGGGTTCGGCTACACCTTC; cdr3_aa: CASSPKPGFGYTF
d_call: -; j_call: TRBJ2-1; clone_size: -; v_call: TRBV7-9; cdr3_nt: TGTGCCAGCAGCCGAGCTAGCCTCAATGAGCAGTTCTTC; cdr3_aa: CASSRASLNEQFF
d_call: TRBD2; j_call: TRBJ2-2; clone_size: -; v_call: TRBV5-6; cdr3_nt: TGTGCCAGCAGCCGCCCCGCGGGAGGGTACACCGGGGAGCTGTTTTTT; cdr3_aa: CASSRPAGGYTGELFF
d_call: -; j_call: TRBJ1-1; clone_size: -; v_call: TRBV5-1; cdr3_nt: TGCGCCAGCAGCCCCCGTCGACAACAGAACACTGAAGCTTTCTTT; cdr3_aa: CASSPRRQQNTEAFF
d_call: -; j_call: TRBJ2-2; clone_size: few; v_call: TRBV2; cdr3_nt: TGTGCCAGCAGCGCCGGGACTCTTAACACCGGGGAGCTGTTTTTT; cdr3_aa: CASSAGTLNTGELFF
d_call: TRBD2; j_call: TRBJ2-7; clone_size: -; v_call: TRBV6-1; cdr3_nt: TGTGCCAGCAGTGGGAGGACCACTAGCGGTCATACCTCCTACGAGCAGTACTTC; cdr3_aa: CASSGRTTSGHTSYEQYF
d_call: TRBD1; j_call: TRBJ2-7; clone_size: -; v_call: TRBV7-2; cdr3_nt: TGTGCCAGCAGCTCGACCGGGACAGGGATCGAAGAGCAGTACTTC; cdr3_aa: CASSSTGTGIEEQYF
d_call: -; j_call: TRBJ1-2; clone_size: -; v_call: TRBV6-5; cdr3_nt: TGTGCCGTACAGGGATCGGATGGCTACACCTTC; cdr3_aa: CAVQGSDGYTF
d_call: TRBD1; j_call: TRBJ2-7; clone_size: -; v_call: TRBV6-1; cdr3_nt: TGTGCCAGCAGGCTACGGGACAGTTCCTACGAGCAGTACTTC; cdr3_aa: CASRLRDSSYEQYF
d_call: -; j_call: TRBJ2-2; clone_size: -; v_call: TRBV6-5; cdr3_nt: TGTGCCAGCAGTTACTATAAGGGGTCCACCGGGGAGCTGTTTTTT; cdr3_aa: CASSYYKGSTGELFF
d_call: -; j_call: TRBJ2-1; clone_size: -; v_call: TRBV2; cdr3_nt: TGTGCCAGCAGTGAGCGGGGCTACAATGAGCAGTTCTTC; cdr3_aa: CASSERGYNEQFF
d_call: -; j_call: TRBJ1-2; clone_size: -; v_call: TRBV6-1; cdr3_nt: TGTGCCAGCAGTGAAGGGGCGGGAGTGAGCTACACCTTC; cdr3_aa: CASSEGAGVSYTF
d_call: TRBD1; j_call: TRBJ1-1; clone_size: -; v_call: TRBV9; cdr3_nt: TGTGCCAGCAGCGCACAGGGGGAGGACACTGAAGCTTTCTTT; cdr3_aa: CASSAQGEDTEAFF
d_call: -; j_call: TRBJ1-1; clone_size: -; v_call: TRBV28; cdr3_nt: TGTGCCAGCAGTTTTTTGACGGGAGCTTTCTTT; cdr3_aa: CASSFLTGAFF
d_call: -; j_call: TRBJ2-6; clone_size: medium-sized; v_call: TRBV7-3; cdr3_nt: TGTGCCAGCAGCTTATCGGGCAGGGCGCCCGCAGGGGCCAACGTCCTGACTTTC; cdr3_aa: CASSLSGRAPAGANVLTF
d_call: TRBD1; j_call: TRBJ2-7; clone_size: -; v_call: TRBV6-6; cdr3_nt: TGTGCCAGCAGGCCAGGGGGCTCTTACGAGCAGTACTTC; cdr3_aa: CASRPGGSYEQYF